Listed here are 19 T cell receptor beta chains from one sample, sequenced in a study of identical twins. Each CDR3 protein gets one entry after TCRdb re-called the 5' RACE reads with MiXCR. Among under 250,000 distinct CDR3 sequences, around 8.1% were seen once, and the ten largest hold 1.9%. These records were also assigned to another study, of yellow fever vaccine responses in identical twins.

Sequencing used memory (CD45RO+) T cells sorted from blood. These receptors all come from a woman younger than 35 in good health.

V is TRBV7-2 and J is TRBJ2-5; D uncertain. Per the germline V gene, CDR1 is SGHTA and CDR2 is FQGNSA. Trimming took 4 bases from V and 5 from J, leaving 14 bases between them. The CDR3 has 14 amino acids. For the CDR3, the DNA is TGTGCCAGCAGCTCTTGGACGCGAAGGGAGACCCAGTACTTC. Encoded protein: CASSSWTRRETQYF.

This clonotype was recorded many times. For the CDR3, the DNA is TGTGCCAGCAGTGAATTGGTAGGAGGGACGCAGTATTTT. Protein sequence: CASSELVGGTQYF. V is TRBV2 and J is TRBJ2-3, with D possibly matching TRBD2 (6 bases). Germline V gene lookup returns CDR1 SNHLY and CDR2 FYNNEI. Trimming removed 2 bases from V and 9 bases from J, with 12 bases in between. The CDR3 is 13 amino acids.

This clonotype was detected ten times or more. This rearrangement joins TRBV7-2 to TRBJ2-5; D uncertain. The CDR3 sequence is 11 residues long. CDR1 and CDR2 from the germline V gene are SGHTA and FQGNSA. The germline V and J ends were trimmed by 6 bases and 3 bases, with 5 bases remaining between them. CDR3: CASRGKETQYF. The CDR3 coding sequence is TGTGCCAGCAGGGGGAAAGAGACCCAGTACTTC.

V gene TRBV27 combines with J gene TRBJ2-7; D may be TRBD1 (6 bases). This CDR3 region has 15 residues. Germline V gene lookup returns CDR1 MNHEY and CDR2 SMNVEV (reference sequence). V gave up 4 bases and J gave up 0 bases, with 13 bases separating them. Written as DNA, the CDR3 is TGTGCCAGCAGTTCTACAGGGTTCCCCTCCTACGAGCAGTACTTC. Translating it yields CASSSTGFPSYEQYF.

This clonotype was observed many times. In DNA form, the CDR3 reads TGTGCCAGCAGTTTAGGCGTCAAGGGTGAGCAGTTCTTC. As protein: CASSLGVKGEQFF. J is TRBJ2-1 and V is TRBV12-3 or TRBV12-4; D is uncertain. This CDR3 spans 13 amino acids. Trimming took off 1 base at V and 9 bases at J, with 10 bases between the two ends.

This clonotype was counted once. This sequence joins TRBV6-1 and TRBJ2-7; 16 bases line up with TRBD2. V dropped 6 bases and J dropped 2; count of bases not matched to a gene: 1. The V gene's germline CDR1 is MNHNS and CDR2 SASEGT. This CDR3 has 15 amino acids. CDR3 bases: TGTGCCAGCAGGGGACTAGCGGGAGGGACCTACGAGCAGTACTTC. As protein: CASRGLAGGTYEQYF.

This clonotype was counted ten times or more. The gene calls are TRBV5-1 and TRBJ1-1; tentative D call: TRBD1 (6 bases). The V gene lost 0 bases and the J gene lost 2 bases, with 11 bases spanning the gap. This CDR3 comprises 15 residues. The germline CDR1 and CDR2 sequences are SGHRS and YFSETQ. The CDR3 region has the DNA TGCGCCAGCAGCTTGGGGTTACAGGGAAACACTGAAGCTTTCTTT. This sequence encodes CASSLGLQGNTEAFF.

This clonotype appeared a few times. This chain connects TRBV4-2 to TRBJ2-2; D is ambiguous. CDR1 LGHNA and CDR2 YNFKEQ come from the germline V gene. V lost 0 bases and J lost 3, with 8 bases in between. This CDR3 has 15 amino acids. In DNA, the CDR3 is TGTGCCAGCAGCCAAGAGGAAGGCGACACCGGGGAGCTGTTTTTT. This encodes CASSQEEGDTGELFF.

This clonotype was seen a few times. The chain is built from TRBV7-3 and TRBJ2-2, with 9 bases lining up with TRBD1. CDR3 length equals 15 residues. Trimming removed 4 bases from V and 4 bases from J; junction bases left unmatched: 4. From germline, CDR1 is SGHTA and CDR2 FQGTGA. The chain's CDR3 is CASSSTGGVTGELFF. CDR3 bases: TGTGCCAGCAGCTCGACAGGGGGAGTCACCGGGGAGCTGTTTTTT.

The chain joins TRBV7-9 to TRBJ2-2; 9 bases map to TRBD1. V shed 5 bases, J shed 7 bases, and the junction held 8 bases outside the gene matches. The CDR3 contains 15 residues. Germline CDR1 SEHNR, CDR2 FQNEAQ (reference sequence). The CDR3 sequence is CASSPGTGKSGELFF. The DNA of the CDR3 is TGTGCCAGCAGCCCCGGGACAGGGAAAAGCGGGGAGCTGTTTTTT.

The rearrangement uses TRBV25-1 and TRBJ2-1; weak D call: TRBD2 (6 bases). The CDR3 spans 14 residues. V lost 4 bases and J lost 6, with 13 bases in between. The V gene's germline CDR1 is MGHDK and CDR2 SYGVNS. In DNA, the CDR3 is TGTGCCAGCAGTGTAGGAGGGTTTGGCAATGAGCAGTTCTTC. Translation: CASSVGGFGNEQFF.

This clonotype was picked up many times. The chain carries TRBV3-1 and TRBJ2-2, with 8 positions matching TRBD2. This CDR3 spans 16 amino acids. The V segment lost 2 bases and the J segment 5 bases; nucleotides outside the gene matches: 7. CDR1 and CDR2 (germline): LGHDT, YNNKEL (reference sequence). The CDR3 DNA reads TGTGCCAGCAGCCAACCGGGACTAGGGGGAACCGGGGAGCTGTTTTTT. The encoded protein is CASSQPGLGGTGELFF.

This clonotype was counted at least ten times. The rearrangement links TRBV3-1 to TRBJ1-5; 8 bases are a match to TRBD1. Trimming cost V 4 bases and J 5 bases; bases outside gene matches: 1. Germline loops: CDR1 LGHDT, CDR2 YNNKEL (reference sequence). This CDR3 contains 13 residues. CDR3 bases: TGTGCCAGCAGCCCGACAGGGGATCAGCCCCAGCATTTT. It specifies CASSPTGDQPQHF.

J is TRBJ2-3 and V is TRBV11-3, with D perhaps TRBD2 (6 bases). The CDR3 loop spans 14 amino acids. Per the germline V gene, CDR1 is SGHNT and CDR2 is YENEEA. V was trimmed by 5 bases and J by 4 bases, leaving 13 bases between them. The CDR3: CASSNRGKADTQYF. The CDR3 bases are TGTGCCAGCAGCAACCGGGGGAAGGCAGATACGCAGTATTTT.

The V and J genes are TRBV7-3 and TRBJ1-3; maybe TRBD1 (5 bases). CDR3 length equals 15 residues. The ends were cut back, 1 base at V and 4 bases at J, with 11 bases in the middle. CDR1 is SGHTA and CDR2 is FQGTGA in the germline V gene. The CDR3, as DNA: TGTGCCAGCAGCTTAATAGGAGGGGCAGGAAACACCATATATTTT. Amino acid sequence: CASSLIGGAGNTIYF.

This clonotype came up many times. This chain joins TRBV15 and TRBJ2-3, with TRBD1 identical over 7 bases. The trim removed 3 bases at V and 3 bases at J, leaving 6 bases unmatched. The CDR3 runs 15 residues. Germline loops: CDR1 LNHNV, CDR2 YYDKDF (reference sequence). CDR3 DNA sequence: TGTGCCACCAGCAGCAGACAGGGCCAAACAGATACGCAGTATTTT. Protein: CATSSRQGQTDTQYF.

This clonotype was recorded a few times. In DNA form, the CDR3 reads TGTGCCAGCAGCTTAGGGCCAGCCGAACCCCTCCACTTT. Encoded protein: CASSLGPAEPLHF. The J gene is TRBJ1-6, the V gene TRBV7-9; D remains unclear. V lost 1 base, J lost 12 bases, and 10 bases lay in between. CDR1 is SEHNR and CDR2 is FQNEAQ in the germline V gene (reference sequence). The length of the CDR3 is 13 residues.

A few counts support this clonotype. The chain recombines TRBV5-1 with TRBJ2-3; D might be TRBD1 or TRBD2, each matching 6 bases. The germline V gene encodes CDR1 SGHRS and CDR2 YFSETQ. The CDR3 contains 15 residues. Trimming shortened V by 4 bases and J by 2 bases, and 14 bases separated the two germline ends. The CDR3 bases are TGCGCCAGCAGCCCAACTGGGGGGCTCACAGATACGCAGTATTTT. Its protein product is CASSPTGGLTDTQYF. The complete variable domain, with remaining parts taken from reference TRBV5-1 and TRBJ2-3, reads KAGVTQTPRYLIKTRGQQVTLSCSPISGHRSVSWYQQTPGQGLQFLFEYFSETQRNKGNFPGRFSGRQFSNSRSEMNVSTLELGDSALYLCASSPTGGLTDTQYFGPGTRLTVL.

To note about this clonotype: Compared with germline, one end of the junction differs, possibly owing to a read error. The chain is built from TRBV7-2 and TRBJ2-3, with 8 bases lining up with TRBD2. In germline, CDR1 is SGHTA, CDR2 FQGNSA. This CDR3 has 16 amino acids. Here the CDR3 DNA reads TGTGCCGGCAGCCAGACGGGGACTAGTTTCTCAGATACGCAGTATTTT. Translation gives CAGSQTGTSFSDTQYF.